These 2 T cell receptor beta chains were all obtained from the same sample, sequenced in a study of cytomegalovirus exposure and HLA in healthy donors. Both 60 Vbeta primers and 13 Jbeta primers went into the PCR. The method was immunoSEQ multiplex PCR; TCRdb's version includes in-frame clones alone and lacks a portion of them. The table has 150,000 or so clones, about 79% seen once. The sequenced sample consisted of PBMCs. These receptors originate from a female donor in good health and CMV-seronegative.

This clone was detected only a few times. The chain carries TRBV6-1 and TRBJ2-1; TRBD2 matches 14 bases. The CDR3 covers 18 residues. The J segment lost 1 base and the V segment lost 4 bases, leaving 6 bases of the junction unmatched. The germline CDR1 and CDR2 sequences are MNHNS and SASEGT. CDR3 coding DNA: TGTGCCAGCAGTGGACTAGCGGGAGGGCCCGGGTCCTACAATGAGCAGTTCTTC. Its protein product is CASSGLAGGPGSYNEQFF.

The chain employs TRBV4-3 and TRBJ1-1; a weak D match, TRBD1 (5 bases). Germline V gene sequence: CDR1 LGHNA, CDR2 YSLEER. The V end lost 3 bases, the J end lost 10 bases, and 12 bases lay between the germline ends. The CDR3 contains 12 residues. The CDR3 DNA reads as TGCGCCAGCAGCCACCCAAGGGGAAGAGCTTTCTTT. Protein sequence: CASSHPRGRAFF.